This paragraph covers one T cell receptor (beta chain) sequence. Primers: 60 Vbeta forward and 13 Jbeta reverse. Assay used: immunoSEQ multiplex PCR; TCRdb lists only in-frame clones, some missing. The repertoire holds around 100,000 clones, with around 80% as singletons. The record originates from a study of cytomegalovirus exposure and HLA in healthy donors. V dropped 2 bases and J dropped 5 bases, with 16 bases sitting between them. The CDR3 loop spans 15 amino acids. Per germline, CDR1 SSHAT and CDR2 FNYEAQ (reference sequence). Sequencing was performed on PBMCs. The receptor's source is a male donor in good health and CMV-seropositive. The chain recombines TRBV7-7 with TRBJ2-7; weak D call: TRBD1 (6 bases). The CDR3: CASSLSWTARDEQYF. Here the CDR3 DNA reads TGTGCCAGCAGCTTAAGTTGGACAGCTAGGGACGAGCAGTACTTC.